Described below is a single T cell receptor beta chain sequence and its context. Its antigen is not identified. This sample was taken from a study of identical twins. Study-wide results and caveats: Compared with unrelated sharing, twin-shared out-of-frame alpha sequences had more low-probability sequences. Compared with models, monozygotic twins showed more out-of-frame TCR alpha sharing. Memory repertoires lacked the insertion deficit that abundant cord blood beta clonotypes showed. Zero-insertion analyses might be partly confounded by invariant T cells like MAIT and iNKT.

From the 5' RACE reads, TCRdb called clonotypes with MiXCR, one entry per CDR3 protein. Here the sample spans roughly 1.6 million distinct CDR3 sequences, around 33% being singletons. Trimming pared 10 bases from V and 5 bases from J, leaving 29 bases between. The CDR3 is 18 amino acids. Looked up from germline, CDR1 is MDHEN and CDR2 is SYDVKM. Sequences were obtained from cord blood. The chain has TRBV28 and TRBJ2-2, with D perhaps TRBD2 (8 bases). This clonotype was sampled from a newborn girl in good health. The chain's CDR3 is CAIGRGPFSVLFTGELFF. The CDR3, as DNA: TGTGCCATCGGGAGGGGGCCCTTCTCAGTCCTATTTACCGGGGAGCTGTTTTTT. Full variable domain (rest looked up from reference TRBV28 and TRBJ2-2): DVKVTQSSRYLVKRTGEKVFLECVQDMDHENMFWYRQDPGLGLRLIYFSYDVKMKEKGDIPEGYSVSREKKERFSLILESASTNQTSMYLCAIGRGPFSVLFTGELFFGEGSRLTVL.